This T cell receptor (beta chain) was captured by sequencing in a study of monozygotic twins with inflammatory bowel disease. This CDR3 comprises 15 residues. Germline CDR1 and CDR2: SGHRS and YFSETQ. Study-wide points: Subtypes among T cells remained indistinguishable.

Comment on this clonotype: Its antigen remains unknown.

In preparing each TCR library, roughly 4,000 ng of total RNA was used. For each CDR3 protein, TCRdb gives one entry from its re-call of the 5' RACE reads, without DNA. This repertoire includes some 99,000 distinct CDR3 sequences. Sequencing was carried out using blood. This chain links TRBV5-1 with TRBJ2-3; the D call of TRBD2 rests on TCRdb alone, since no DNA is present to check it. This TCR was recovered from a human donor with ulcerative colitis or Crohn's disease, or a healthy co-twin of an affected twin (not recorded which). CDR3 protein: CASSPGTSGTGPQYF. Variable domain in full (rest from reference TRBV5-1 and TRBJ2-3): KAGVTQTPRYLIKTRGQQVTLSCSPISGHRSVSWYQQTPGQGLQFLFEYFSETQRNKGNFPGRFSGRQFSNSRSEMNVSTLELGDSALYLCASSPGTSGTGPQYFGPGTRLTVL.